Reported below is one T cell receptor beta chain. This sample was included in a study of control samples from healthy donors and cancer patients. Method: immunoSEQ multiplex PCR; TCRdb's copy keeps in-frame clones and lacks some. Among some 87,000 clones listed, about nine tenths were seen once. Looked up from germline, CDR1 is LNHNV and CDR2 is YYDKDF (reference sequence). This CDR3 comprises 16 residues. Trimming cost V 2 bases and J 2 bases, with 13 bases left between them. This TCR was sampled from a man between 25 and 39 years old in good health. Sequencing used blood. The rearrangement joins TRBV15 to TRBJ1-5; possible D gene TRBD1, 6 bases. This CDR3 is CATSRSGEEGNQPQHF. CDR3 DNA: TGTGCCACCAGCAGATCAGGGGAGGAGGGCAATCAGCCCCAGCATTTT.